This T cell receptor beta chain derives from a study of human T cells and chemical hapten exposure. The time point denotes: patch test 1, 2 weeks after DPC sensitization. The treatment is: therapeutic diphenylcyclopropenone sensitization with weekly scalp DPC. This clonotype has just a few counts. Its antigen is still unknown. TCRdb used MiXCR to reprocess the RACE reads, holding one entry per CDR3 protein. This table holds 100,000 or so distinct CDR3 sequences, roughly 9.6% found once. General study points: Patch test score was positively correlated with the counts of TCRs that had expanded at PT1.

The source of this sequence is a woman between 35 and 50 years old with alopecia areata. Some clones in this sample may be carry-over from other donors' samples. The source material was whole blood, sampled in connection with sensitization to the hapten diphenylcyclopropenone (DPC).

The CDR3 protein is CASSLPWTANTEAFF. CDR3 sequence (DNA): TGTGCCAGCAGCTTACCCTGGACAGCGAACACTGAAGCTTTCTTT. The chain uses TRBV7-8 and TRBJ1-1; D is possibly TRBD1 (6 bases). Germline V gene lookup returns CDR1 SGHVS and CDR2 FQNEAQ. V gave up 2 bases and J gave up 1 base, with 11 bases separating them. The CDR3 sequence is 15 residues long.